This T cell receptor (beta chain) was recorded in a study of OX40 agonist ivuxolimab in advanced cancers. In the study overall: Partial responses were recorded for three patients, including one with hepatocellular carcinoma and two with cutaneous melanoma. Study-level results: At doses 0.1 to 3.0 mg/kg, CD4+ and CD8+ clones expanded. Fewer expanded clones were found on average in CD4+ than in CD8+ T cells. Compared with others, partial responders at 0.1-3.0 mg/kg displayed clonal expansion among the lowest.

The CDR3 runs 14 residues. Germline values: CDR1 MNHEY, CDR2 SMNVEV (reference sequence). J lost 3 bases, V lost 8 bases, and 8 bases had no gene match. Concerning this clone: The antigen is not known.

Profiled with immunoSEQ multiplex PCR; TCRdb holds only in-frame clones, not every one. This sample carries about 79,000 clones, about 91% of them seen once, and the ten largest clones take about 6.6%. The sample was CD4+ or CD8+ T cells sorted from blood, taken in a trial of the OX40 agonist ivuxolimab. V and J are TRBV27 and TRBJ2-7; 9 nucleotides match TRBD2. The TCR sequence derives from an adult with an advanced solid tumor such as melanoma, head and neck, liver or kidney cancer. CDR3 DNA sequence: TGTGCCAGCGAGGCGGGAGGGCCGAACTACGAGCAGTACTTC. This sequence encodes CASEAGGPNYEQYF.